This T cell receptor beta chain was documented in a study of OX40 agonist ivuxolimab in advanced cancers. Study at large: Cohort: roughly 80% men, mean age roughly 60, aged about 20 to 85.

Clones were read by immunoSEQ multiplex PCR, and TCRdb kept only the in-frame ones, dropping some. Among around 50,000 clones listed, approximately 84% were seen once. Baseline, cycle 4 day 1, and cycle 7 day 1 were the blood sampling points. J lost 3 bases, V lost 2 bases, and 1 base had no gene match. The CDR3 has 14 amino acids. Germline V CDR1 and CDR2: KGHSH, LQKENI. Regarding this clone: Its antigen is still unknown.

Study-level points and caveats: Both CD4+ and CD8+ T cell populations in blood had undergone clonal expansion by week 6 at 0.1 to 3.0 mg/kg.

V usage is TRBV18 and J usage is TRBJ2-7, with 10 nucleotides matching TRBD2. This receptor was identified in an adult with an advanced solid tumor such as melanoma, head and neck, liver or kidney cancer. The sample here was CD4+ or CD8+ T cells sorted from blood, taken in a trial of the OX40 agonist ivuxolimab. CDR3 DNA: TGTGCCAGCTCACCAGGGACTAGCGTCTACGAGCAGTACTTC. It specifies CASSPGTSVYEQYF.